What follows are 2 T cell receptor beta chains derived from one specimen sequenced in a study of graft-versus-host responses after intestinal transplantation. Their cognate antigens are unknown. Only in-frame clones appear in the TCRdb table, and some are missing; sequencing was by immunoSEQ multiplex PCR. The sample holds tens of thousands of clones, roughly 82% seen once. Sequences were derived from unstimulated CD4+ T cells sorted from spleen or lymph node cells, sampled before intestinal transplant. These receptors all come from a human donor who received an intestinal transplant.

V usage is TRBV6-5 and J usage is TRBJ1-4; 10 bases fit TRBD1. The CDR3 is made up of 16 amino acids. Germline assignment: CDR1 MNHEY and CDR2 SVGAGI. With V trimmed by 6 bases and J by 8 bases, 12 bases remained unmatched. The CDR3 sequence is CASSYNDRGQGEKLFF. DNA for the CDR3: TGTGCCAGCAGCTACAACGACAGGGGGCAAGGAGAAAAACTGTTTTTT.

The DNA of the CDR3 is TGTGCCAGCAGCTTAAACGTCCTAGGAGCAGGAGAGACCCAGTACTTC. Residues: CASSLNVLGAGETQYF. The chain is built from TRBV7-9 and TRBJ2-5; D not certain. CDR1 SEHNR and CDR2 FQNEAQ come from the germline V gene (reference sequence). The CDR3 length is 16 residues. V was trimmed by 2 bases and J by 4 bases, leaving 17 bases between them.